These 5 T cell receptor beta chains were all obtained from the same sample, sequenced in a study of blood T cell repertoires in COVID-19. Only in-frame clones appear in the TCRdb table, and some are missing; sequencing was by immunoSEQ multiplex PCR. This sample has roughly 21,000 clones, with roughly 89% found just once. The sample comprised peripheral blood. The receptors shown here come from a man in his 70s with active COVID-19.

This rearrangement joins TRBV2 to TRBJ2-3; TRBD2 agrees at 7 bases. CDR3 size: 16 residues. Germline lookup yields CDR1 SNHLY and CDR2 FYNNEI. Germline trimming cut 2 bases from V and 2 bases from J; bases unmatched to any gene: 7. CDR3 loop: CASSEIGGRVTDTQYF. The CDR3 DNA reads TGTGCCAGCAGTGAAATCGGGGGGAGGGTCACAGATACGCAGTATTTT.

J is TRBJ1-6 and V is TRBV5-1, with TRBD1 matching 7 bases. This CDR3 contains 16 residues. Germline CDR1 and CDR2: SGHRS and YFSETQ. The V and J ends lost 5 bases and 10 bases, in that order; junction bases with no gene match: 15. CDR3 sequence: CASSQTADRESSPLHF. The DNA for the CDR3 is TGCGCCAGCAGTCAGACCGCCGACAGGGAGTCATCACCCCTCCACTTT.

V usage is TRBV10-3 and J usage is TRBJ1-1, with 11 bases fitting TRBD1. The CDR3 is 15 residues long. Unmatched junction bases numbered 4, after V lost 4 bases and J lost 3 bases. Germline V gene data show CDR1 as ENHRY and CDR2 as SYGVKD. CDR3 amino acids: CAISGTGGADTEAFF. The CDR3 coding sequence is TGTGCCATCAGTGGGACAGGGGGCGCGGACACTGAAGCTTTCTTT.

This chain connects TRBV11-2 to TRBJ2-1, with 11 positions matching TRBD2. Germline values: CDR1 SGHAT, CDR2 FQNNGV. The V gene end was trimmed by 9 bases and the J gene end by 12 bases; junction bases not matched to a gene: 16. This CDR3 spans 15 amino acids. The CDR3 coding sequence is TGTGCCAGTCAAGGTGGGACTAGCGGTACAATGATGCAGTTCTTC. Encoded protein: CASQGGTSGTMMQFF. The entire variable domain, with the rest obtained from reference TRBV11-2 and TRBJ2-1, is as follows: EAGVAQSPRYKIIEKRQSVAFWCNPISGHATLYWYQQILGQGPKLLIQFQNNGVVDDSQLPKDRFSAERLKGVDSTLKIQPAKLEDSAVYLCASQGGTSGTMMQFFGPGTRLTVL.

The chain carries TRBV6-5 and TRBJ2-7, with 9 positions matching TRBD1. Per germline, CDR1 MNHEY and CDR2 SVGAGI. J was trimmed by 3 bases and V by 5 bases; bases with no gene match: 8. CDR3 length equals 15 residues. The CDR3 reads CASSPSTGGGYEQYF. The CDR3 nucleotides read TGTGCCAGCAGTCCTTCGACAGGGGGGGGCTACGAGCAGTACTTC.